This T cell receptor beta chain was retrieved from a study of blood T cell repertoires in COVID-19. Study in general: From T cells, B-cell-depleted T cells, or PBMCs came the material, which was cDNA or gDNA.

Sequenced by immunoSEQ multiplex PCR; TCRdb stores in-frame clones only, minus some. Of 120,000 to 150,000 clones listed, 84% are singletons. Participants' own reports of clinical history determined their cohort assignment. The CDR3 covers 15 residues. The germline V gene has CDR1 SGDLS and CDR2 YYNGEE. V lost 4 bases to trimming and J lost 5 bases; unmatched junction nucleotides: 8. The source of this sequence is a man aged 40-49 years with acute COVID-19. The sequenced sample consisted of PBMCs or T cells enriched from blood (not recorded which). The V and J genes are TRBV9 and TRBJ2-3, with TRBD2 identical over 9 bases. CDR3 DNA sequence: TGTGCCAGCAGCCTTATAGCGGGAGCGATAGATACGCAGTATTTT. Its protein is CASSLIAGAIDTQYF.